This TCR beta chain was obtained from a study of T cell responses to AZD1222 COVID-19 vaccine. Across the whole study: Combined were second doses at about 4 or about 12 weeks. Study-wide results and limits: Only a handful of AZD1222 recipients, six or seven in all, had baseline seropositivity. Among spike-specific TCRs, nearly half reportedly target unmutated variant regions.

Method: immunoSEQ multiplex PCR; TCRdb's copy keeps in-frame clones and lacks some. The repertoire includes 95,000 to 150,000 clones, 92% of them detected once, and around 1.5% sits in the top ten. V was shortened by 2 bases and J by 1 base, with 8 bases between the two germline ends. Looked up from germline, CDR1 is SGHTA and CDR2 is FQGTGA. This CDR3 is 15 amino acids long. This clone was observed once. The antigen is undetermined. This receptor was obtained from an adult in good health. Sequences were derived from peripheral blood, sampled on day 0 of AZD1222 vaccination. This sequence joins TRBV7-3 and TRBJ2-2; D may be TRBD1 (5 bases). The CDR3 nucleotides read TGTGCCAGCAGCTTATACCAGGGGAACACCGGGGAGCTGTTTTTT. This codes for CASSLYQGNTGELFF. The full variable domain, in which reference TRBV7-3 and TRBJ2-2 provide the parts outside the CDR3, is GAGVSQTPSNKVTEKGKYVELRCDPISGHTALYWYRQSLGQGPEFLIYFQGTGAADDSGLPNDRFFAVRPEGSVSTLKIQRTERGDSAVYLCASSLYQGNTGELFFGEGSRLTVL.